This T cell receptor (beta chain) was sequenced for a study of shared clonotypes between healthy human individuals. Overall study results and limits: What naive subsets generally showed was a larger estimated richness than memory subsets showed.

The table came from immunoSEQ multiplex PCR; TCRdb's copy has only in-frame clones and leaves some out. The repertoire holds about 1.1 million clones, around three quarters seen once, with around 0.6% in the top ten. As regards this clone: Its specificity is not known.

The CDR3 totals 20 residues. V lost 0 bases to trimming and J lost 1 base; unmatched junction nucleotides: 12. Germline V gene data show CDR1 as LGHNA and CDR2 as YSLEER. V usage is TRBV4-3 and J usage is TRBJ1-5; 10 bases agree with TRBD1. Sequenced sample: memory CD4+ T cells from PBMCs. Subset denoted: CD45RA-negative fraction. The clonotype comes from a man aged 18 to 29 in good health. Some clones in this sample may be carry-over from other donors' samples. Here the CDR3 reads CASSQDGGTGEDRSNQPQHF. Here the CDR3 DNA reads TGCGCCAGCAGCCAAGATGGGGGGACAGGGGAGGATCGCAGCAATCAGCCCCAGCATTTT.